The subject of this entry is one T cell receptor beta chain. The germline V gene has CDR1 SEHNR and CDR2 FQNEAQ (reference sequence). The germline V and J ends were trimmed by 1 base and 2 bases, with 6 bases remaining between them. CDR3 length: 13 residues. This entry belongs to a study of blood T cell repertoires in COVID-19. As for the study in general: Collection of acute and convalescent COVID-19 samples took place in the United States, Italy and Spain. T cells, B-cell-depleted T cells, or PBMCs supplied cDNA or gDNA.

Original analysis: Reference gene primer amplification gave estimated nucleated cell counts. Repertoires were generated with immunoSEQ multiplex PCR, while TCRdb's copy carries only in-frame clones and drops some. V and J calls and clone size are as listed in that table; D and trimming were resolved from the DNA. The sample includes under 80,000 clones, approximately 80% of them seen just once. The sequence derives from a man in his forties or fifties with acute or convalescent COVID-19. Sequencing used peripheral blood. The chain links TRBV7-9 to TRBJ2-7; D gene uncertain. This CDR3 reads CASSLVPAYEQYF. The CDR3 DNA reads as TGTGCCAGCAGCTTAGTCCCGGCCTACGAGCAGTACTTC.